This entry is about one T cell receptor (beta chain). Together with a sample-barcoded 5' primer, a J-beta primer mix was included in a second PCR lasting about 6 to 12 cycles. TCRdb reprocessed the 5' RACE reads with MiXCR, giving one entry per CDR3 protein. Among just under 750,000 distinct CDR3 sequences, 22% were seen once, and the ten largest hold around a fifth. These data originate in a study of blood T cells in healthy people across ages. CDR3 length: 13 amino acids. The specimen sequenced was blood. This chain joins TRBV12-3 or TRBV12-4 and TRBJ2-5; D is undetermined. The closer fit of TRBJ2-7 to the DNA end suggests the J call may be wrong. The sequence came from a man aged 70-80 years in good health. CDR3 DNA sequence: TGTGCCAGCAGTTTAGCCATTCTCTACGAGCAGTACTTC. It encodes CASSLAILYEQYF.